This T cell receptor beta chain was retrieved from a study of cytomegalovirus exposure and HLA in healthy donors. The PCR ran on 60 Vbeta and 13 Jbeta primers. TCRdb's copy holds only in-frame clones and misses some; the assay was immunoSEQ multiplex PCR. The data hold 150,000 to 200,000 clones, with around 67% observed a single time. This CDR3 comprises 18 residues. V lost 0 bases and J lost 2; bases outside the gene matches: 10. The chain is built from TRBV23-1 and TRBJ2-5; TRBD1 matches 9 bases. TRBV23-1 is classed as an ORF, of uncertain function. The TCR comes from a woman younger than 35 in good health and CMV-seropositive. The sequenced sample consisted of PBMCs. CDR3 sequence (DNA): TGCGCCAGCAGTCAATCGAAGGGACAGGGAACGGTGCAAGAGACCCAGTACTTC. It specifies CASSQSKGQGTVQETQYF.